These T cell receptor beta chains were read from a single sample in a study of cytomegalovirus exposure and HLA in healthy donors. TCRdb's table, derived via immunoSEQ multiplex PCR, lists solely in-frame clones and lacks some. This sample yields about 220,000 clones, of which 82% are seen a single time; 4.5% to 6% belongs to the top ten. Input material: PBMCs. The receptors here all came from a woman aged 40 to 50 in good health and CMV-seropositive. The CDR3 runs from the conserved cysteine through the conserved F or W. The D gene is left open where the match is weak. Part of the rows lack a size; the others show once, few, many or a class for expanded clones.

abundance	d_gene	v_gene	j_gene	CDR3nt	CDR3aa
NA	TRBD1	TRBV7-8	TRBJ2-2	TGTGCCAGCAGCTCCTCAGGGGGCCACACCGGGGAGCTGTTTTTT	CASSSSGGHTGELFF
NA	NA	TRBV7-8	TRBJ2-5	TGTGCCAGCAGCCCGGCAGGGGGGAGAGAGACCCAGTACTTC	CASSPAGGRETQYF
NA	TRBD1	TRBV4-2	TRBJ2-7	TGTGCCAGCAGCCAAGAGGCGCAGGGGGAGTACGAGCAGTACTTC	CASSQEAQGEYEQYF
few	NA	TRBV7-2	TRBJ1-3	TGTGCCAGCAGCCGCGGGGGGGACTCTGGAAACACCATATATTTT	CASSRGGDSGNTIYF
once	NA	TRBV27	TRBJ2-1	TGTGCCAGCCTCCCTCCGACTAAAACGTACAATGAGCAGTTCTTC	CASLPPTKTYNEQFF
NA	TRBD2	TRBV7-9	TRBJ2-7	TGTTCCAGCAGCTTGGGCGGGAGGGTCTACGAGCAGTACTTC	CSSSLGGRVYEQYF
NA	TRBD1	TRBV5-5	TRBJ2-7	TGTGCCAGCAGCTTTGGACAGGGGGCTGGCGAGCAGTACTTC	CASSFGQGAGEQYF
few	TRBD2	TRBV7-2	TRBJ2-7	TGTGCCAGCAGCTTTGGGCGGGAGTCCTACGAGCAGTACTTC	CASSFGRESYEQYF
NA	TRBD1	TRBV5-1	TRBJ2-7	TGCGCCAGCAGCTTAATTACAGGGACAGGGGATTACGAGCAGTACTTC	CASSLITGTGDYEQYF
NA	NA	TRBV14	TRBJ2-4	TGTGCCAGCAGCCAAGTCGAAACAGGGACCAACATTCAGTACTTC	CASSQVETGTNIQYF
NA	TRBD2	TRBV11-3	TRBJ2-1	TGTGCCAGCAGCTTAGAACTAGCGGGAGGGCCGGGGAATGAGCAGTTCTTC	CASSLELAGGPGNEQFF
NA	NA	TRBV5-5	TRBJ1-4	TGTGCCAGTTCGACAGCCCCTAGTGAAAAACTGTTTTTT	CASSTAPSEKLFF
NA	NA	TRBV12-2	TRBJ1-1	TGTGCAAGTCGCTCGCCGACAGGCCGGGACACTGAAGCTTTCTTT	CASRSPTGRDTEAFF
NA	NA	TRBV30	TRBJ2-4	TGTGCCTGGATCCGGGCGGGGGCTGGGGCCAAAAACATTCAGTACTTC	CAWIRAGAGAKNIQYF
NA	TRBD1	TRBV5-1	TRBJ1-1	TGCGCCAGCAGCTTGTACGGGGCCTTGCGGACAGGGGGTCCTGGGTCGGAAGCTTTCTTT	CASSLYGALRTGGPGSEAFF
NA	NA	TRBV19	TRBJ1-1	TGTGCCAGTAGTATCGGGAAGTTTGCTGAAGCTTTCTTT	CASSIGKFAEAFF
NA	NA	TRBV9	TRBJ1-2	TGTGCCAGCAGCGACCGGGTCTATGGCTACACCTTC	CASSDRVYGYTF
NA	TRBD1	TRBV19	TRBJ2-7	TGTGCCAGTAGTGAGTACGGGGACAGGGTACTCTACGAGCAGTACTTC	CASSEYGDRVLYEQYF
NA	NA	TRBV4-2	TRBJ2-2	TGTGCCAGCAGCCAAGATGCCCGCAGGGTTGTCACCGGGGAGCTGTTTTTT	CASSQDARRVVTGELFF
NA	TRBD1	TRBV10-3	TRBJ2-7	TGTGCCATCAAGTTCGACAGGGGATTACCCTACGAGCAGTACTTC	CAIKFDRGLPYEQYF
once	NA	TRBV12-5	TRBJ1-1	TGTGCTAGTGGTTTGCTCGCTAGTGAAGCTTTCTTT	CASGLLASEAFF
once	NA	TRBV30	TRBJ1-2	TGTGCCTGGAGTGTGGGGAGTACTGGCTACACCTTC	CAWSVGSTGYTF
NA	NA	TRBV30	TRBJ2-1	TGTGCCTGGAGTCCTACCCTCAGGTCTCGAGAGCAGTTCTTC	CAWSPTLRSREQFF
few	TRBD2	TRBV18	TRBJ2-2	TGTGCCAGCTCACCCCTTAGCGGGAGCACCGGGGAGCTGTTTTTT	CASSPLSGSTGELFF
NA	NA	TRBV13	TRBJ1-3	TGTGCCAGCAGCCGGACTTACGGGTACTCTGGAAACACCATATATTTT	CASSRTYGYSGNTIYF